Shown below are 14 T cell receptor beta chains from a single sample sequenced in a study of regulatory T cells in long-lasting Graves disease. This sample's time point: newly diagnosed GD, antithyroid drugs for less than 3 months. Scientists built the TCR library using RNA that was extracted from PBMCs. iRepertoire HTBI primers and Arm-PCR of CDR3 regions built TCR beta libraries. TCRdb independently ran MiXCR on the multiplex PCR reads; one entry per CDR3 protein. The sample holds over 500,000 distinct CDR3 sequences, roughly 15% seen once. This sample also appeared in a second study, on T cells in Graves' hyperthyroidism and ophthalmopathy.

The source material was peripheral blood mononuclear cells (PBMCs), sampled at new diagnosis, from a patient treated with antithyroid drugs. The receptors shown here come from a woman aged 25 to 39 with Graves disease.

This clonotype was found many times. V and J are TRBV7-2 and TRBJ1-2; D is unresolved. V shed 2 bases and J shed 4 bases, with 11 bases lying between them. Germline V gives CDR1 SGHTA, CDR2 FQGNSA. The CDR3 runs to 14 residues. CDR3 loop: CASSLSGYLYGYTF. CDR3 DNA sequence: TGTGCCAGCAGCTTATCCGGATACCTCTATGGCTACACCTTC.

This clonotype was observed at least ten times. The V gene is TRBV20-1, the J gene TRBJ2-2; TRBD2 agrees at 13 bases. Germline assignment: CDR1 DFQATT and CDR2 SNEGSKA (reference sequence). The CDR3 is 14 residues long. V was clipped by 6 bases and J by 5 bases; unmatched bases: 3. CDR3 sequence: CSASGLAGTGELFF. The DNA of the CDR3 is TGCAGTGCATCGGGACTAGCGGGAACCGGGGAGCTGTTTTTT.

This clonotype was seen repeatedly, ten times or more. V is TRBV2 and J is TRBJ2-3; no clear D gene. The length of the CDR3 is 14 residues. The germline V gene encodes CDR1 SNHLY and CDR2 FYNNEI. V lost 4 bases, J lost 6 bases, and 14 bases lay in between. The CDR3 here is CASSGYSPGDTQYF. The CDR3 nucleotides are TGTGCCAGCAGTGGATACTCGCCCGGGGATACGCAGTATTTT.

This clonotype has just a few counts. As DNA, the CDR3 is TGTGCCAGTAGTATAGAAGGTAGCGGGAGGCTCAATGAGCAGTTCTTC. Translating it yields CASSIEGSGRLNEQFF. The rearrangement joins TRBV19 to TRBJ2-1; 10 nucleotides agree with TRBD2. There are 16 residues in the CDR3. Germline CDR1 reads LNHDA; CDR2 reads SQIVND (reference sequence). V lost 0 bases to trimming and J lost 6 bases; unmatched junction nucleotides: 5.

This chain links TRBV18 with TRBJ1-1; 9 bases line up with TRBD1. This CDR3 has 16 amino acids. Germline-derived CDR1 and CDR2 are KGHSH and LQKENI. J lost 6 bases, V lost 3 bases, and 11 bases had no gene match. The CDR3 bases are TGTGCCAGCTCACCGGGGAGGGGACAGGGTAATTCTGAAGCTTTCTTT. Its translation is CASSPGRGQGNSEAFF.

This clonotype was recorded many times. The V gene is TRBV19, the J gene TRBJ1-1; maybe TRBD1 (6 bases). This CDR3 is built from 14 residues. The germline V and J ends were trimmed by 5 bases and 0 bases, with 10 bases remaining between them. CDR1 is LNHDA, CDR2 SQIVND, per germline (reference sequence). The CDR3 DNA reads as TGTGCCAGTAGTGGGGGGCTCATGAACACTGAAGCTTTCTTT. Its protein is CASSGGLMNTEAFF.

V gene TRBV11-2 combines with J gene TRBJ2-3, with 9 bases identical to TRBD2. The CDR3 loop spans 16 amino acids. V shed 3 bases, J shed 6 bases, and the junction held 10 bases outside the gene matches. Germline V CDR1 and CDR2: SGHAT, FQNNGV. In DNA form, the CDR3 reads TGTGCCAGCAGCTTCCTTCGCGGGAGGGTGGGGGATACGCAGTATTTT. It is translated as CASSFLRGRVGDTQYF.

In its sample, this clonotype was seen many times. Written as DNA, the CDR3 is TGCAGCGTTGTGGGGTACACAGATACGCAGTATTTT. Protein sequence: CSVVGYTDTQYF. The rearrangement joins TRBV29-1 to TRBJ2-3; D gene ambiguous. The length of the CDR3 is 12 residues. Germline CDR1 reads SQVTM; CDR2 reads ANQGSEA. Trimming stripped 4 bases from V and 2 bases from J, with 7 bases between.

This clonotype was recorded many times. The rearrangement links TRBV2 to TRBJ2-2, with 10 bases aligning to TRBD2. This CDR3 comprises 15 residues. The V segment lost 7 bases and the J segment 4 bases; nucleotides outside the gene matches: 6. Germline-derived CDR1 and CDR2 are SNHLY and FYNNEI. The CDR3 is CASKVAGGSTGELFF. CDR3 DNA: TGTGCCAGCAAGGTAGCGGGAGGAAGCACCGGGGAGCTGTTTTTT. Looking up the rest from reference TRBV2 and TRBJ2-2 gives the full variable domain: EPEVTQTPSHQVTQMGQEVILRCVPISNHLYFYWYRQILGQKVEFLVSFYNNEISEKSEIFDDQFSVERPDGSNFTLKIRSTKLEDSAMYFCASKVAGGSTGELFFGEGSRLTVL.

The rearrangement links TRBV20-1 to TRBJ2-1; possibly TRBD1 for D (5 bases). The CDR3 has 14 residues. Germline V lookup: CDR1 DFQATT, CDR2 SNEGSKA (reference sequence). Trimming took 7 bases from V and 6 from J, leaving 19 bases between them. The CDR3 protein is CSVSAGALVNEQFF. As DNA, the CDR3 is TGCAGTGTTAGTGCTGGGGCCTTGGTCAATGAGCAGTTCTTC.

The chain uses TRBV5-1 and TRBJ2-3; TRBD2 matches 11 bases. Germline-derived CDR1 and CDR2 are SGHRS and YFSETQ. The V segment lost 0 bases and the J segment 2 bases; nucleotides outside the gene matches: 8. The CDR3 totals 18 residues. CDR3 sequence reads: CASSLELVAGGTTDTQYF. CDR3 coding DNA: TGCGCCAGCAGCTTGGAATTAGTAGCGGGGGGGACCACAGATACGCAGTATTTT.

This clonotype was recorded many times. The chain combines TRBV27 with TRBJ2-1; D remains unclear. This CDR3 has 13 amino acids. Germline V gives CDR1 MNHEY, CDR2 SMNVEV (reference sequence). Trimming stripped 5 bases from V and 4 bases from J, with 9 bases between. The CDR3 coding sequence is TGTGCCAGCAGTGGTGCCCTATACAATGAGCAGTTCTTC. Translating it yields CASSGALYNEQFF.

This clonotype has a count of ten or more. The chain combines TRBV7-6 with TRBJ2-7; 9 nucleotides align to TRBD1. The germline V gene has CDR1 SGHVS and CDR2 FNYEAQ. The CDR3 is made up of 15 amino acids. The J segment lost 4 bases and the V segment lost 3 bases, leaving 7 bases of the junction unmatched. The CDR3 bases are TGTGCCAGCAGCTTCGGGACAGGGTTAACATACGAGCAGTACTTC. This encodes CASSFGTGLTYEQYF.

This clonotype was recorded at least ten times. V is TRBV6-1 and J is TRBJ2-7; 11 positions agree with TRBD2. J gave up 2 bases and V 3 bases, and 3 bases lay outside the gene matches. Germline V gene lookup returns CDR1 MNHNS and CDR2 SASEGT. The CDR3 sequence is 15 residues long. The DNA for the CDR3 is TGTGCCAGCAGTGAGGGACTAGCGGAAGCCTACGAGCAGTACTTC. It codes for CASSEGLAEAYEQYF.